These 10 T cell receptor beta chains were all obtained from the same sample, sequenced in a study of CD8 T cells in ankylosing spondylitis. The antigens these receptors bind are not known. TCRdb re-called the 5' RACE reads with MiXCR, one entry per CDR3 protein. Among 450,000 to 550,000 distinct CDR3 sequences, less than 6% were seen once, and the ten largest hold approximately 3.5%. Study-level findings and limits: Apparently characteristic of ankylosing spondylitis blood was a TCR beta motif (about eight highly homologous variants).

The sample consisted of blood, either unsorted or a sorted T cell fraction (not recorded which). The receptors shown here come from a male donor with ankylosing spondylitis.

This clonotype was found many times. The chain is built from TRBV7-9 and TRBJ1-4; no reliable D call. V lost 8 bases and J lost 2, with 12 bases in between. CDR3 size: 14 residues. Germline CDR1 SEHNR, CDR2 FQNEAQ (reference sequence). The CDR3 DNA is TGTGCCAGCCGCTCCGGTGGCACTAATGAAAAACTGTTTTTT. Residues: CASRSGGTNEKLFF.

The gene calls are TRBV5-1 and TRBJ2-2; 7 bases are shared with TRBD2. The trim removed 0 bases at V and 4 bases at J, leaving 3 bases unmatched. Germline assignment: CDR1 SGHRS and CDR2 YFSETQ. The CDR3 contains 15 residues. CDR3 coding DNA: TGCGCCAGCAGCTTGGGAGCGGGAACCACCGGGGAGCTGTTTTTT. Encoded protein: CASSLGAGTTGELFF. Full variable domain (outside the CDR3, taken from reference TRBV5-1 and TRBJ2-2): KAGVTQTPRYLIKTRGQQVTLSCSPISGHRSVSWYQQTPGQGLQFLFEYFSETQRNKGNFPGRFSGRQFSNSRSEMNVSTLELGDSALYLCASSLGAGTTGELFFGEGSRLTVL.

This clonotype was seen ten or more times. This sequence joins TRBV25-1 and TRBJ1-4; 7 bases are shared with TRBD1. Germline V lookup: CDR1 MGHDK, CDR2 SYGVNS. The CDR3 sequence is 15 residues long. V was pared by 3 bases and J by 12 bases, with 13 bases of the junction left unmatched. In DNA form, the CDR3 reads TGTGCCAGCAGTGATACCAGACAGGGCGGGGGAGAACTGTTTTTT. Translated, it gives CASSDTRQGGGELFF.

In its sample, this clonotype was seen many times. J is TRBJ2-7 and V is TRBV7-2; the D gene is possibly TRBD1 (5 bases). From germline, CDR1 is SGHTA and CDR2 FQGNSA. With 1 base removed from V and 9 bases from J, the gap between germline ends came to 7 bases. The CDR3 is made up of 11 amino acids. The CDR3 DNA reads TGTGCCAGCAGCTTAGGCCAGGGGCAGTACTTC. This gives the protein CASSLGQGQYF.

The chain joins TRBV2 to TRBJ2-7, with a possible D match to TRBD2 (5 bases). Trimming removed 6 bases at V and 2 bases at J, with 17 bases between. The CDR3 totals 15 residues. Germline lookup yields CDR1 SNHLY and CDR2 FYNNEI. CDR3 loop: CASSEGDPRTYEQYF. As DNA, the CDR3 is TGTGCCAGCAGCGAGGGAGACCCTAGGACCTACGAGCAGTACTTC.

The table lists this clonotype with many counts. The rearrangement joins TRBV20-1 to TRBJ1-6; 8 nucleotides agree with TRBD1. Germline V CDR1 and CDR2: DFQATT, SNEGSKA (reference sequence). With V trimmed by 1 base and J by 6 bases, 5 bases remained unmatched. The CDR3 is made up of 15 amino acids. For the CDR3, the DNA is TGCAGTGCTAGAGCCCGGACAGGGAGTAATTCACCCCTCCACTTT. This sequence encodes CSARARTGSNSPLHF.

J is TRBJ2-2 and V is TRBV4-3, with 13 bases lining up with TRBD2. CDR3 length equals 18 residues. J lost 3 bases, V lost 0 bases, and 4 bases had no gene match. Germline V gene data show CDR1 as LGHNA and CDR2 as YSLEER. The CDR3 DNA reads as TGCGCCAGCAGCCAAGATCTAGGACTAGCGGGAGACACCGGGGAGCTGTTTTTT. Protein: CASSQDLGLAGDTGELFF.

In this sample, this clonotype turned up many times. CDR3 protein: CASSVDSRTGVEQYF. The CDR3 DNA follows: TGTGCCAGCAGCGTAGACTCTCGAACAGGGGTCGAGCAGTACTTC. The chain joins TRBV9 to TRBJ2-7; 7 bases match TRBD1. Germline values: CDR1 SGDLS, CDR2 YYNGEE. The junction had 9 bases not matched to a gene; V was cut back by 0 bases and J by 6 bases. The CDR3 is made up of 15 amino acids.

At least ten counts were recorded for this clonotype. The chain employs TRBV9 and TRBJ2-7; TRBD1 matches at 8 bases. J gave up 3 bases and V 3 bases, and 5 bases lay outside the gene matches. Germline lookup yields CDR1 SGDLS and CDR2 YYNGEE. This CDR3 spans 14 amino acids. The CDR3 DNA follows: TGTGCCAGCAGCGAAGGACAGGGCCTCTACGAGCAGTACTTC. Translated, it gives CASSEGQGLYEQYF.

This clonotype was detected many times. The V and J genes are TRBV20-1 and TRBJ2-1, with 7 nucleotides matching TRBD1. Germline V gene lookup returns CDR1 DFQATT and CDR2 SNEGSKA (reference sequence). The CDR3 runs 12 residues. The CDR3 DNA is TGCAGCTCCTGGACAGGTATAAATGAGCAGTTCTTC. Translating it yields CSSWTGINEQFF.